This TCR beta chain emerged from a study of identical twins. Study conclusions and caveats: Models underpredicted monozygotic twin sharing of out-of-frame TCR alpha. Memory repertoires lacked the insertion deficit that abundant cord blood beta clonotypes showed.

Each CDR3 protein is one row after TCRdb ran MiXCR on the 5' RACE reads. The sample contains some 630,000 distinct CDR3 sequences, roughly 7.2% of which appear only once. This clonotype was observed many times. Its antigen is not known. These data were also filed under a second study, of yellow fever vaccine responses in identical twins.

Sequencing input: PBMCs. The sequence was obtained from a woman under 30 in good health.

The CDR3 DNA sequence: TGTGCCAGCCCCCCCGCCTTGGGTCAGCCCCAGCATTTT. This sequence encodes CASPPALGQPQHF. The V and J genes are TRBV21-1 and TRBJ1-5. TRBV21-1 is a pseudogene segment. CDR3 length: 13 residues.